The clone carrying this TCR beta chain was found a few times. Its cognate antigen is unknown. The data are from a study of OX40 agonist ivuxolimab in advanced cancers. Overall study results and limits: Clonal expansion was seen in CD4+ and CD8+ blood T cells by week 6 at 0.1 to 3.0 mg/kg. The antigens recognized by the expanded peripheral T cells, that is their antigen specificity, were not determined.

Patients who had autoimmune disease history or got systemic immunosuppression were left out. V lost 1 base to trimming and J lost 7 bases, with 8 bases between them. Germline V gene data show CDR1 as SGHTA and CDR2 as FQGNSA. CDR3 size: 13 residues. The table came from immunoSEQ multiplex PCR; TCRdb's copy has only in-frame clones and leaves some out. The top ten clones hold under 0.75% of a sample with some 81,000 clones, roughly 85% of them seen once. The sample was CD4+ or CD8+ T cells sorted from blood, taken in a trial of the OX40 agonist ivuxolimab. This TCR came from an adult with an advanced solid tumor such as melanoma, head and neck, liver or kidney cancer. The rearrangement uses TRBV7-2 and TRBJ2-1; D may match TRBD1 or TRBD2 (5 bases each). For the CDR3, the DNA is TGTGCCAGCAGCTTAGGGTGGGGGAATGAGCAGTTCTTC. This gives the protein CASSLGWGNEQFF.